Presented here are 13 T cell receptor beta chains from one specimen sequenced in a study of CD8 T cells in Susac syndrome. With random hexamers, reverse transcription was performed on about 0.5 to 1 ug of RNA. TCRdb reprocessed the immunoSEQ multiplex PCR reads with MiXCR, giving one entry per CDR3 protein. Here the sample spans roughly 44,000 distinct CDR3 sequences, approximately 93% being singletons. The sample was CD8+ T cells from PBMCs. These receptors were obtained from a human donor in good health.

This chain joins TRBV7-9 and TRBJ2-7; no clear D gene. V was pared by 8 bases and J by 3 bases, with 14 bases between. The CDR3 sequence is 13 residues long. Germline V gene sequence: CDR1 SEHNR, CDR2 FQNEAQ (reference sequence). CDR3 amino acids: CASRPPTVYEQYF. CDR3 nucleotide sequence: TGTGCCAGCCGACCTCCGACGGTCTACGAGCAGTACTTC.

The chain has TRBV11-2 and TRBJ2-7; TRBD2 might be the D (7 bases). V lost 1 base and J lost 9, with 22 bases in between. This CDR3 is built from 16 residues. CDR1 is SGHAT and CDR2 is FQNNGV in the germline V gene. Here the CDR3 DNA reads TGTGCCAGCAGCTTAGGGGGGGGCCTAGGCTGGGATGTGCAGTACTTC. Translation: CASSLGGGLGWDVQYF. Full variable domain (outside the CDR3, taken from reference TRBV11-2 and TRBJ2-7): EAGVAQSPRYKIIEKRQSVAFWCNPISGHATLYWYQQILGQGPKLLIQFQNNGVVDDSQLPKDRFSAERLKGVDSTLKIQPAKLEDSAVYLCASSLGGGLGWDVQYFGPGTRLTVT.

CDR3 nucleotide sequence: TGTGCCAGCCTGGGGGGCTATAGAGGCTACACCTTC. The encoded protein is CASLGGYRGYTF. The chain employs TRBV6-5 and TRBJ1-2, with a weak D call TRBD1 (6 bases). The germline V and J ends were trimmed by 8 bases and 8 bases, with 15 bases remaining between them. CDR1 is MNHEY, CDR2 SVGAGI, per germline. This CDR3 region has 12 residues.

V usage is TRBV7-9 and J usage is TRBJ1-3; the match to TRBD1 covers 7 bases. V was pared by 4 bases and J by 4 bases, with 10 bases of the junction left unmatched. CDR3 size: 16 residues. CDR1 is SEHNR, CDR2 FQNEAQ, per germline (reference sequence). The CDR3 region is CASSSDRTPFGNTIYF. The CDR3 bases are TGTGCCAGCAGCTCGGACAGGACCCCATTCGGAAACACCATATATTTT.

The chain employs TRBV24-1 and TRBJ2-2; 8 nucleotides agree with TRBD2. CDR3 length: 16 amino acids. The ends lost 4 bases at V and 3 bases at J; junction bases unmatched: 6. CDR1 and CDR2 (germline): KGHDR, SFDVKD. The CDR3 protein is CATSDREGWYTGELFF. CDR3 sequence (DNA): TGTGCCACCAGTGACCGGGAGGGGTGGTACACCGGGGAGCTGTTTTTT.

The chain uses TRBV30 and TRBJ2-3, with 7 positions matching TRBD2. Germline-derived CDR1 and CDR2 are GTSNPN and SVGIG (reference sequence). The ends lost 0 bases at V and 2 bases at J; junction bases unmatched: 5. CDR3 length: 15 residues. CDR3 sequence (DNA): TGTGCCTGGAGTGTAGCTAGCGGAGCCACAGATACGCAGTATTTT. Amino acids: CAWSVASGATDTQYF. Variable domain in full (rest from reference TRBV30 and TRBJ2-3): SQTIHQWPATLVQPVGSPLSLECTVEGTSNPNLYWYRQAAGRGLQLLFYSVGIGQISSEVPQNLSASRPQDRQFILSSKKLLLSDSGFYLCAWSVASGATDTQYFGPGTRLTVL.

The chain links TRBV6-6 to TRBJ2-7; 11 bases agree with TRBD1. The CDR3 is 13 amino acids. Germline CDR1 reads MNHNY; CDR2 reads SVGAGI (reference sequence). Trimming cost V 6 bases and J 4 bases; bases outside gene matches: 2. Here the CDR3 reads CASRGTGGYEQYF. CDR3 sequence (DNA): TGTGCCAGCAGGGGGACAGGGGGTTACGAGCAGTACTTC.

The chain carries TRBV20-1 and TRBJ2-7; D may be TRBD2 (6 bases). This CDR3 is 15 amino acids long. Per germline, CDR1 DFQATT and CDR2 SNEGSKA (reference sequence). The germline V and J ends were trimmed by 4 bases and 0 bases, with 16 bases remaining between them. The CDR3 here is CSAIGPGVSSYEQYF. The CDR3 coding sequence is TGCAGTGCTATAGGCCCGGGGGTGAGCTCCTACGAGCAGTACTTC.

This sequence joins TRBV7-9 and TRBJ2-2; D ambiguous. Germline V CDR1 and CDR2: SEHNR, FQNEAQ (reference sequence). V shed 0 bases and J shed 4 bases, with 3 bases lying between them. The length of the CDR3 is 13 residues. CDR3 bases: TGTGCCAGCAGCTTAGCGGGCACCGGGGAGCTGTTTTTT. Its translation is CASSLAGTGELFF.

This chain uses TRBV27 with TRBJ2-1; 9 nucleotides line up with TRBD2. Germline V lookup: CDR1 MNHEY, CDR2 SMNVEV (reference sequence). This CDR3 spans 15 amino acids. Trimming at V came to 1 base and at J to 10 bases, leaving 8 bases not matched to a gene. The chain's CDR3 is CASSLFLAGWREQFF. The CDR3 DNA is TGTGCCAGCAGTTTATTCCTAGCGGGATGGCGGGAGCAGTTCTTC.

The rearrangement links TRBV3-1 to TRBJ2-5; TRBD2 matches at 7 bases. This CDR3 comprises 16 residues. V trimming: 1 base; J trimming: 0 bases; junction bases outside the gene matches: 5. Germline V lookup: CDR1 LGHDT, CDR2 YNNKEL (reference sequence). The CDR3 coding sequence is TGTGCCAGCAGCCAAGCTGCAGCGGGGTACCAAGAGACCCAGTACTTC. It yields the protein CASSQAAAGYQETQYF.

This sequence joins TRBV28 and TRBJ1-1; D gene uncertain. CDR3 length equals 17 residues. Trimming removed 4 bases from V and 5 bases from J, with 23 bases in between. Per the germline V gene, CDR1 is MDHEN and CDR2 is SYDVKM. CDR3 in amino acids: CASSSLTLRRMGTEAFF. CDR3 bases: TGTGCCAGCAGTTCCCTAACCTTAAGGAGGATGGGGACTGAAGCTTTCTTT.

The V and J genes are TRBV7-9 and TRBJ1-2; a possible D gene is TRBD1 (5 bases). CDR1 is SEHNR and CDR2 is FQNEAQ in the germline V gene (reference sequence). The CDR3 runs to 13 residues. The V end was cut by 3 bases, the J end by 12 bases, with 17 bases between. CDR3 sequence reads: CASSFEGDLENTF. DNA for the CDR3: TGTGCCAGCAGCTTCGAAGGGGACCTAGAAAACACCTTC. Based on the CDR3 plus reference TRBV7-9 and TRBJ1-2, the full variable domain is DTGVSQNPRHKITKRGQNVTFRCDPISEHNRLYWYRQTLGQGPEFLTYFQNEAQLEKSRLLSDRFSAERPKGSFSTLEIQRTEQGDSAMYLCASSFEGDLENTFGSGTRLTVV.